These 9 T cell receptor beta chains came from one sample sequenced in a study of T-cell reconstitution after alpha-beta-depleted transplantation in children. Construction of the TCRbeta library involved unique molecular identifiers. TCRdb ran MiXCR on the PCR reads and lists one entry per CDR3 protein. The sample has hundreds of thousands of distinct CDR3 sequences, 15% to 20% seen once; the top ten hold around 30%. The specimen was PBMCs, mostly from graft donor cells, collected 360 days after TCRalphabeta/CD19-depleted stem cell transplant. These receptors originate from a boy less than two years old who had a stem cell transplant for Wiskott-Aldrich syndrome, so the T cells may come from the graft donor.

The CDR3: CASSLRTSEEETQYF. The CDR3 DNA sequence: TGTGCCAGCAGCCTTCGGACTAGCGAGGAAGAGACCCAGTACTTC. The chain recombines TRBV14 with TRBJ2-5, with TRBD2 matching over 9 bases. The V and J ends lost 4 bases and 3 bases, in that order; junction bases with no gene match: 6. Germline V gene sequence: CDR1 SGHDN, CDR2 FVKESK. The CDR3 has 15 amino acids.

The gene calls are TRBV5-5 and TRBJ2-3; D not certain. V was trimmed by 0 bases and J by 4 bases, leaving 6 bases between them. The CDR3 totals 13 residues. The germline V gene encodes CDR1 SGHKS and CDR2 YYEKEE (reference sequence). The CDR3 loop is CASSLDGPDTQYF. DNA of the CDR3: TGTGCCAGCAGCTTGGATGGTCCAGATACGCAGTATTTT.

The CDR3 spells CASSRLAVSYEQYF. CDR3 coding DNA: TGCGCCAGCAGCAGGCTAGCGGTCTCCTACGAGCAGTACTTC. The V call is TRBV4-1, the J call TRBJ2-7; TRBD2 matches 7 bases. The CDR3 extends over 14 amino acids. The V and J ends lost 5 bases and 0 bases, in that order; junction bases with no gene match: 4. CDR1 and CDR2 from the germline V gene are MGHRA and YSYEKL.

Only a few counts were recorded for this clonotype. J is TRBJ2-7 and V is TRBV19; tentative D call: TRBD2 (6 bases). V lost 5 bases to trimming and J lost 4 bases, with 15 bases between them. Germline V gene lookup returns CDR1 LNHDA and CDR2 SQIVND (reference sequence). The CDR3 spans 14 residues. In nucleotides, the CDR3 is TGTGCCAGTAGTTCCTCGACTAGATTTTACGAGCAGTACTTC. Amino acids: CASSSSTRFYEQYF.

This clonotype has ten or more counts. The chain is built from TRBV28 and TRBJ1-1; tentative D call: TRBD1 (5 bases). The CDR3 spans 15 residues. Trimming left V 2 bases short and J 2 bases short, with 12 bases between. Per germline, CDR1 MDHEN and CDR2 SYDVKM. This chain's CDR3 is CASSLGGVLNTEAFF. The CDR3 bases are TGTGCCAGCAGTTTAGGAGGGGTCCTAAACACTGAAGCTTTCTTT.

V is TRBV10-3 and J is TRBJ2-7, with 7 bases matching TRBD1. This CDR3 spans 14 amino acids. V trimming: 4 bases; J trimming: 3 bases; junction bases outside the gene matches: 6. CDR1 is ENHRY, CDR2 SYGVKD, per germline. The CDR3 DNA reads TGTGCCATCAGTGGGACAGGAGGAATCTACGAGCAGTACTTC. Translating gives CAISGTGGIYEQYF.

V usage is TRBV3-1 and J usage is TRBJ1-1, with D hard to call. Per germline, CDR1 LGHDT and CDR2 YNNKEL (reference sequence). Trimming left V 4 bases short and J 6 bases short, with 9 bases between. The CDR3 consists of 12 residues. CDR3 loop: CASSRPGAEAFF. The CDR3 DNA reads as TGTGCCAGCAGCCGGCCTGGGGCTGAAGCTTTCTTT.

This sequence joins TRBV5-1 and TRBJ1-6; no firm D call. The CDR3 has 15 residues. V lost 1 base to trimming and J lost 3 bases, with 8 bases between them. Germline loops: CDR1 SGHRS, CDR2 YFSETQ. CDR3 loop: CASSLRSVYNSPLHF. CDR3 in DNA: TGCGCCAGCAGCTTGAGGTCCGTCTATAATTCACCCCTCCACTTT.

This clonotype was counted between two and nine times. The genes are TRBV19 and TRBJ2-3; D may be TRBD2 (5 bases). The CDR3 is 16 amino acids. Trimming pared 4 bases from V and 2 bases from J, leaving 16 bases between. Germline V CDR1 and CDR2: LNHDA, SQIVND (reference sequence). CDR3 nucleotide sequence: TGTGCCAGTAGTAAGGAGGACGGCGGGTACACAGATACGCAGTATTTT. It yields the protein CASSKEDGGYTDTQYF. Looking up the rest from reference TRBV19 and TRBJ2-3 gives the full variable domain: DGGITQSPKYLFRKEGQNVTLSCEQNLNHDAMYWYRQDPGQGLRLIYYSQIVNDFQKGDIAEGYSVSREKKESFPLTVTSAQKNPTAFYLCASSKEDGGYTDTQYFGPGTRLTVL.